This TCR beta chain is from a study of a mutant IDH1 vaccine in newly diagnosed glioma. The assay was immunoSEQ multiplex PCR, and TCRdb's table has in-frame clones only and misses some. The data hold about 120,000 clones, with roughly 77% observed a single time. The time point was: week 11, during vaccination. Doses consisted of 300 ug of mutant IDH1 20-mer peptide each, paired with topical imiquimod. The CDR3 has 12 residues. V was pared by 6 bases and J by 6 bases, with 11 bases between. Germline CDR1 and CDR2: MNHNS and SASEGT. To note about this clone: The antigen is not known.

The specimen comprised PBMCs, sampled from a glioma patient whose treatment included an IDH1 peptide vaccine. This chain links TRBV6-1 with TRBJ1-1; maybe TRBD1 (6 bases). This clonotype originated in a man in his forties with glioma. CDR3 nucleotide sequence: TGTGCCAGCAGCCTACAGGGAGCTGAAGCTTTCTTT. Translated, it gives CASSLQGAEAFF.